A single sample gave rise to the 30 T cell receptor beta chains below, sequenced in a study of OX40 agonist ivuxolimab in advanced cancers. Sequenced by immunoSEQ multiplex PCR; TCRdb stores in-frame clones only, minus some. The sample consists of about 13,000 clones, around 70% of them appearing once. This specimen consisted of CD4+ or CD8+ T cells sorted from blood, obtained in a trial of the OX40 agonist ivuxolimab. All receptors come from an adult with an advanced solid tumor such as melanoma, head and neck, liver or kidney cancer.

The J gene is TRBJ2-1, the V gene TRBV7-2; 8 nucleotides align to TRBD2. The CDR3 has 14 residues. The V gene's germline CDR1 is SGHTA and CDR2 FQGNSA. V dropped 4 bases and J dropped 7; count of bases not matched to a gene: 6. Written as DNA, the CDR3 is TGTGCCAGCAGCTCCGGCCGGGGGGGGAATGAGCAGTTCTTC. Protein: CASSSGRGGNEQFF.

This chain connects TRBV6-5 to TRBJ2-5; weak D call: TRBD2 (6 bases). Per germline, CDR1 MNHEY and CDR2 SVGAGI. V lost 2 bases to trimming and J lost 7 bases, with 14 bases between them. The CDR3 totals 14 residues. CDR3 DNA: TGTGCCAGCAGTTACGGCGCGGGGAGCGGGACCCAGTACTTC. Its translation is CASSYGAGSGTQYF.

The CDR3 sequence: CASSEGTEGEAFF. The DNA for the CDR3 is TGTGCCAGCAGTGAGGGCACCGAGGGGGAAGCTTTCTTT. The chain links TRBV6-1 to TRBJ1-1; TRBD1 is a possible D gene (5 bases). Germline V CDR1 and CDR2: MNHNS, SASEGT. The CDR3 extends over 13 amino acids. V lost 3 bases, J lost 8 bases, and 13 bases lay in between.

The chain couples TRBV7-3 to TRBJ1-5; a weak D match, TRBD1 (6 bases). CDR1 and CDR2 from the germline V gene are SGHTA and FQGTGA. The V end lost 2 bases, the J end lost 1 base, and 12 bases lay between the germline ends. The CDR3 is made up of 16 amino acids. The CDR3 reads CASSLVGDRSNQPQHF. The CDR3 DNA reads as TGTGCCAGCAGCTTAGTTGGCGACAGGAGCAATCAGCCCCAGCATTTT.

The chain couples TRBV7-8 to TRBJ1-1, with D maybe TRBD1 (5 bases). Between the trimmed V and J ends, which lost 2 bases and 4 bases, there was a span of 11 bases. The germline V gene encodes CDR1 SGHVS and CDR2 FQNEAQ. The CDR3 runs 14 residues. The CDR3 coding sequence is TGTGCCAGCAGCTTATTAGGGGTCGGCACTGAAGCTTTCTTT. Its translation is CASSLLGVGTEAFF.

The chain couples TRBV6-4 to TRBJ2-1, with 12 bases that match TRBD2. The CDR3 contains 16 residues. CDR1 is MRHNA, CDR2 SNTAGT, per germline. V lost 0 bases and J lost 5; bases outside the gene matches: 2. This chain's CDR3 is CASSDSPSGRDNEQFF. In DNA form, the CDR3 reads TGTGCCAGCAGTGACTCCCCTAGCGGGAGGGACAATGAGCAGTTCTTC.

In this sample, this clone turned up a few times. The chain uses TRBV6-1 and TRBJ2-2; 7 nucleotides align to TRBD1. The CDR3 loop spans 15 amino acids. Germline-derived CDR1 and CDR2 are MNHNS and SASEGT. V dropped 0 bases and J dropped 4; count of bases not matched to a gene: 2. DNA of the CDR3: TGTGCCAGCAGTGAAGCACAGGGGAGCACCGGGGAGCTGTTTTTT. Translation gives CASSEAQGSTGELFF.

The chain recombines TRBV18 with TRBJ1-2; a weak D match, TRBD1 (5 bases). Trimming removed 3 bases from V and 8 bases from J, with 10 bases in between. Germline loops: CDR1 KGHSH, CDR2 LQKENI. The length of the CDR3 is 12 residues. The CDR3: CASSPSGQGYTF. In DNA, the CDR3 is TGTGCCAGCTCACCCTCGGGGCAAGGCTACACCTTC.

The J gene is TRBJ1-4, the V gene TRBV5-1; TRBD1 is a possible D gene (5 bases). The V gene's germline CDR1 is SGHRS and CDR2 YFSETQ. V was clipped by 4 bases and J by 1 base, with 14 bases between them. This CDR3 region has 16 residues. The CDR3 DNA is TGCGCCAGCAGCGGATGGCAGGGTAGAACTAATGAAAAACTGTTTTTT. This gives the protein CASSGWQGRTNEKLFF. The variable domain in full, completed from reference TRBV5-1 and TRBJ1-4, reads KAGVTQTPRYLIKTRGQQVTLSCSPISGHRSVSWYQQTPGQGLQFLFEYFSETQRNKGNFPGRFSGRQFSNSRSEMNVSTLELGDSALYLCASSGWQGRTNEKLFFGSGTQLSVL.

The chain carries TRBV27 and TRBJ1-5; D remains unclear. The V end was cut by 6 bases, the J end by 6 bases, with 12 bases between. The V gene's germline CDR1 is MNHEY and CDR2 SMNVEV (reference sequence). The CDR3 is 13 amino acids. The CDR3 DNA follows: TGTGCCAGCAGCCAGTCTTTGAGTCAGCCCCAGCATTTT. Amino acid sequence: CASSQSLSQPQHF.

The V and J genes are TRBV6-1 and TRBJ1-2; possibly TRBD1 for D (5 bases). The germline V gene encodes CDR1 MNHNS and CDR2 SASEGT. Trimming shortened V by 1 base and J by 5 bases, and 8 bases separated the two germline ends. CDR3 size: 13 residues. CDR3 bases: TGTGCCAGCAGTGAAGGCTGGGGGTATGGCTACACCTTC. Encoded protein: CASSEGWGYGYTF.

This clone was counted between two and nine times. V gene TRBV19 combines with J gene TRBJ1-2; D gene unclear. The CDR3 is 13 amino acids. Trimming took 7 bases from V and 0 from J, leaving 9 bases between them. Germline lookup yields CDR1 LNHDA and CDR2 SQIVND (reference sequence). The CDR3, as DNA: TGTGCCAGTAAAAAGGCCTCTAACTATGGCTACACCTTC. Translation gives CASKKASNYGYTF. Variable domain in full (rest from reference TRBV19 and TRBJ1-2): DGGITQSPKYLFRKEGQNVTLSCEQNLNHDAMYWYRQDPGQGLRLIYYSQIVNDFQKGDIAEGYSVSREKKESFPLTVTSAQKNPTAFYLCASKKASNYGYTFGSGTRLTVV.

This clone counts as medium-sized. For the CDR3, the DNA is TGTGCCAGCGGCCTTTGGGGACAGGGGGTCGGGGAGCTGTTTTTT. Translated: CASGLWGQGVGELFF. V is TRBV7-9 and J is TRBJ2-2, with 11 nucleotides matching TRBD1. J gave up 7 bases and V 8 bases, and 9 bases lay outside the gene matches. CDR3 length equals 15 residues. Germline assignment: CDR1 SEHNR and CDR2 FQNEAQ (reference sequence).

This chain links TRBV4-2 with TRBJ1-2; tentative D call: TRBD1 (5 bases). The CDR3 covers 14 residues. Trimming left V 4 bases short and J 6 bases short, with 15 bases between. CDR1 and CDR2 (germline): LGHNA, YNFKEQ. DNA for the CDR3: TGTGCCAGCAGCCCCTATGGGGGTTGGGATGGCTACACCTTC. This translates into CASSPYGGWDGYTF.

The CDR3 spells CASSSGRGYEQYF. In nucleotides, the CDR3 is TGTGCCAGCAGTAGCGGACGGGGCTACGAGCAGTACTTC. The chain employs TRBV13 and TRBJ2-7; D might be TRBD2 (6 bases). CDR3 length: 13 residues. Trimming removed 6 bases from V and 3 bases from J, with 12 bases in between. Germline CDR1 reads PRHDT; CDR2 reads FYEKMQ (reference sequence). The full variable domain, in which reference TRBV13 and TRBJ2-7 provide the parts outside the CDR3, is AAGVIQSPRHLIKEKRETATLKCYPIPRHDTVYWYQQGPGQDPQFLISFYEKMQSDKGSIPDRFSAQQFSDYHSELNMSSLELGDSALYFCASSSGRGYEQYFGPGTRLTVT.

The chain recombines TRBV18 with TRBJ1-6; no reliable D call. V lost 3 bases and J lost 11, with 11 bases in between. Per germline, CDR1 KGHSH and CDR2 LQKENI. This CDR3 region has 13 residues. CDR3 sequence: CASSPDTQPPLHF. The CDR3 DNA reads as TGTGCCAGCTCACCTGACACCCAGCCACCCCTCCACTTT.

The chain joins TRBV27 to TRBJ2-7; 7 nucleotides align to TRBD1. Germline CDR1 and CDR2: MNHEY and SMNVEV (reference sequence). V trimming: 6 bases; J trimming: 3 bases; junction bases outside the gene matches: 14. The CDR3 has 16 residues. The CDR3 here is CASSPLPGDRRYEQYF. The CDR3 DNA reads TGTGCCAGCAGCCCACTTCCCGGGGACAGACGCTACGAGCAGTACTTC.

In its sample, this clone is medium-sized. This chain links TRBV10-2 with TRBJ2-7, with D uncertain. Germline lookup yields CDR1 WSHSY and CDR2 SAAADI. V was trimmed by 2 bases and J by 2 bases, leaving 13 bases between them. The CDR3 length is 15 residues. The CDR3 DNA is TGCGCCAGCAGTGAGCATTCGACGGTGGCCTACGAGCAGTACTTC. It translates to CASSEHSTVAYEQYF.

The rearrangement links TRBV4-2 to TRBJ1-4; a weak D match, TRBD1 (5 bases). Germline V gene lookup returns CDR1 LGHNA and CDR2 YNFKEQ. V was clipped by 0 bases and J by 2 bases, with 10 bases between them. This CDR3 spans 16 amino acids. The CDR3 DNA is TGTGCCAGCAGCCAAGAGGGGCCAGGGACTAATGAAAAACTGTTTTTT. Translating it yields CASSQEGPGTNEKLFF.

The chain joins TRBV2 to TRBJ1-5; 10 bases are a match to TRBD1. V lost 3 bases to trimming and J lost 5 bases; unmatched junction nucleotides: 7. Germline assignment: CDR1 SNHLY and CDR2 FYNNEI. The CDR3 has 16 amino acids. CDR3: CASSEMGQGTHQPQHF. The CDR3 nucleotides read TGTGCCAGCAGTGAGATGGGACAGGGGACCCATCAGCCCCAGCATTTT.

The DNA of the CDR3 is TGTGCCAGCAGCTTAGGATACGGCGGGTACCAAGAGACCCAGTACTTC. Translating it yields CASSLGYGGYQETQYF. The V call is TRBV7-7, the J call TRBJ2-5, with D possibly TRBD2 on 5 matching bases. The CDR3 loop spans 16 amino acids. V lost 1 base, J lost 0 bases, and 12 bases lay in between. In germline, CDR1 is SSHAT, CDR2 FNYEAQ (reference sequence).

This clone was counted a single time. The DNA for the CDR3 is TGTGCCAGCAGCTTAGTCCCTAGCGGGGGGGGAAATGAGCAGTTCTTC. Translating gives CASSLVPSGGGNEQFF. The V and J genes are TRBV7-8 and TRBJ2-1, with TRBD2 matching 12 bases. The ends lost 1 base at V and 7 bases at J; junction bases unmatched: 5. Germline values: CDR1 SGHVS, CDR2 FQNEAQ. This CDR3 comprises 16 residues. The variable domain in full, with the rest retrieved from reference TRBV7-8 and TRBJ2-1, is GAGVSQSPRYKVAKRGQDVALRCDPISGHVSLFWYQQALGQGPEFLTYFQNEAQLDKSGLPSDRFFAERPEGSVSTLKIQRTQQEDSAVYLCASSLVPSGGGNEQFFGPGTRLTVL.

This clone was observed a handful of times. The chain uses TRBV27 and TRBJ2-7, with a possible D match to TRBD1 (5 bases). The germline V gene encodes CDR1 MNHEY and CDR2 SMNVEV (reference sequence). CDR3 length equals 11 residues. Trimming left V 3 bases short and J 11 bases short, with 11 bases between. Here the CDR3 DNA reads TGTGCCAGCAGTTTTGGGGCCTCTGAGTACTTC. This sequence encodes CASSFGASEYF.

The V gene is TRBV30, the J gene TRBJ2-2; TRBD1 or TRBD2 may be the D gene (6 bases each). Deletions cut 4 bases from V and 0 bases from J, with 9 bases between. This CDR3 contains 14 residues. Germline loops: CDR1 GTSNPN, CDR2 SVGIG (reference sequence). The CDR3 is CAWTGAPNTGELFF. The DNA for the CDR3 is TGTGCCTGGACGGGGGCCCCGAACACCGGGGAGCTGTTTTTT.

CDR3 DNA: TGCGCCAGCAGCCAAGGGCTAGCGGGAGTAGGGCAAGAGACCCAGTACTTC. This sequence encodes CASSQGLAGVGQETQYF. The V gene is TRBV4-1, the J gene TRBJ2-5, with 10 bases identical to TRBD2. V trimming: 1 base; J trimming: 2 bases; junction bases outside the gene matches: 7. The germline gives CDR1 MGHRA, CDR2 YSYEKL. There are 17 residues in the CDR3.

The gene calls are TRBV7-9 and TRBJ2-5; no clear D gene. This CDR3 contains 15 residues. Deletions cut 5 bases from V and 0 bases from J, with 13 bases between. Germline V gives CDR1 SEHNR, CDR2 FQNEAQ (reference sequence). CDR3 sequence (DNA): TGTGCCAGCAGCCCCGGGTTTATGTACCAAGAGACCCAGTACTTC. It specifies CASSPGFMYQETQYF.

There are a few counts of this clone. The chain couples TRBV6-5 to TRBJ2-3, with D unresolved. Germline-derived CDR1 and CDR2 are MNHEY and SVGAGI. CDR3 length equals 14 residues. V dropped 5 bases and J dropped 1 base, with 10 bases sitting between them. The CDR3 spells CASSESDGTDTQYF. Here the CDR3 DNA reads TGTGCCAGCAGTGAAAGCGACGGCACAGATACGCAGTATTTT.

The chain recombines TRBV16 with TRBJ2-7, with TRBD2 matching over 11 bases. This CDR3 is built from 13 residues. Trimming cost V 4 bases and J 5 bases; bases outside gene matches: 1. Per the germline V gene, CDR1 is KGHSY and CDR2 is FQNENV. DNA of the CDR3: TGTGCCAGCAGCCTGACTAGCGGGAACGAGCAGTACTTC. Protein: CASSLTSGNEQYF.

This clone was detected only a few times. The chain couples TRBV27 to TRBJ2-2, with D unclear. Germline-derived CDR1 and CDR2 are MNHEY and SMNVEV (reference sequence). The CDR3 totals 15 residues. Trimming took 3 bases from V and 4 from J, leaving 12 bases between them. CDR3 DNA: TGTGCCAGCAGTTTGGCTAGTCATGGCACCGGGGAGCTGTTTTTT. It encodes CASSLASHGTGELFF.

This chain connects TRBV19 to TRBJ2-7; 12 bases fit TRBD2. This CDR3 has 14 residues. The germline V gene has CDR1 LNHDA and CDR2 SQIVND (reference sequence). The V gene end was trimmed by 6 bases and the J gene end by 6 bases; junction bases not matched to a gene: 6. CDR3 region: CASSSRLAGVEQYF. Written as DNA, the CDR3 is TGTGCCAGTAGCAGCCGACTAGCGGGAGTCGAGCAGTACTTC.